A selection of T cell receptor beta chains follows, all from one sample in a study of regulatory T cells in long-lasting Graves disease. MiXCR, run by TCRdb on the multiplex PCR reads, gives a single entry per CDR3 protein. The sample includes around 460,000 distinct CDR3 sequences, 14% of them seen just once. Another study also made use of these data, one on T cells in Graves' hyperthyroidism and ophthalmopathy.

Sequences were derived from peripheral blood mononuclear cells (PBMCs), sampled at new diagnosis, from a patient treated with antithyroid drugs. These receptors came from a woman aged 50 to 60 with Graves disease. Each CDR3 is given with its conserved first and last residue. The D gene is left open where the match is weak. Clone size is not always given. Where it is, it says once, few, many or a class for expanded clones.

cdr3_aa: CASSLTPGTGYSYEQYF; cdr3_nt: TGTGCCAGCAGCTTGACACCCGGGACAGGATATTCGTACGAGCAGTACTTC; j_call: TRBJ2-7; v_call: TRBV28; d_call: TRBD1; clone_size: many
cdr3_aa: CASNQAGRNEQFF; cdr3_nt: TGTGCCAGCAACCAAGCGGGAAGGAATGAGCAGTTCTTC; j_call: TRBJ2-1; v_call: TRBV28; d_call: TRBD2; clone_size: few
cdr3_aa: CASSSGGGNSNQPQHF; cdr3_nt: TGTGCCAGCAGTTCAGGGGGCGGGAATAGCAATCAGCCCCAGCATTTT; j_call: TRBJ1-5; v_call: TRBV28; d_call: TRBD1; clone_size: few
cdr3_aa: CASSLSRFQGQGSYEQYF; cdr3_nt: TGTGCCAGCAGCTTAAGTCGGTTTCAGGGACAGGGTTCCTACGAGCAGTACTTC; j_call: TRBJ2-7; v_call: TRBV7-3; d_call: TRBD1; clone_size: NA
cdr3_aa: CASSFGPSPEQYF; cdr3_nt: TGTGCCAGCAGTTTCGGACCATCCCCCGAGCAGTACTTC; j_call: TRBJ2-7; v_call: TRBV28; d_call: NA; clone_size: NA
cdr3_aa: CAWKGRSSYNEQFF; cdr3_nt: TGTGCCTGGAAGGGGAGGAGCTCCTACAATGAGCAGTTCTTC; j_call: TRBJ2-1; v_call: TRBV30; d_call: NA; clone_size: many
cdr3_aa: CASTDRESNTIYF; cdr3_nt: TGTGCCTCGACGGACAGGGAATCAAACACCATATATTTT; j_call: TRBJ1-3; v_call: TRBV30; d_call: TRBD1; clone_size: many
cdr3_aa: CASSEDPTGRGLF; cdr3_nt: TGTGCCAGCAGTGAAGACCCTACAGGGAGGGGCCTTTTC; j_call: TRBJ2-4; v_call: TRBV2; d_call: NA; clone_size: many
cdr3_aa: CASRKTDRGNYGYTF; cdr3_nt: TGTGCCAGCAGGAAAACTGACAGGGGAAACTATGGCTACACCTTC; j_call: TRBJ1-2; v_call: TRBV6-1; d_call: TRBD1; clone_size: NA
cdr3_aa: CASSFHRVSGNTIYF; cdr3_nt: TGTGCCAGCAGCTTTCACAGGGTCTCTGGAAACACCATATATTTT; j_call: TRBJ1-3; v_call: TRBV7-8; d_call: NA; clone_size: few
cdr3_aa: CASSNRDLSGNTIYF; cdr3_nt: TGTGCCAGCAGTAACCGGGACCTCTCTGGAAACACCATATATTTT; j_call: TRBJ1-3; v_call: TRBV12-3/TRBV12-4; d_call: NA; clone_size: many
cdr3_aa: CASSLSSSYNEQFF; cdr3_nt: TGCGCCAGCAGCTTGTCTAGCTCCTACAATGAGCAGTTCTTC; j_call: TRBJ2-1; v_call: TRBV5-1; d_call: NA; clone_size: many
cdr3_aa: CASSLTKGIHEQFF; cdr3_nt: TGTGCCAGCAGCTTAACCAAAGGGATCCATGAGCAGTTCTTC; j_call: TRBJ2-1; v_call: TRBV7-2; d_call: NA; clone_size: many
cdr3_aa: CASSWGSGTKETQYF; cdr3_nt: TGTGCCAGCAGCTGGGGATCCGGGACTAAAGAGACCCAGTACTTC; j_call: TRBJ2-5; v_call: TRBV5-4; d_call: TRBD2; clone_size: few
cdr3_aa: CSAVLPPGQGRQDEKLFF; cdr3_nt: TGCAGTGCTGTTCTCCCTCCGGGACAGGGACGTCAGGATGAAAAACTGTTTTTT; j_call: TRBJ1-4; v_call: TRBV20-1; d_call: TRBD1; clone_size: many
cdr3_aa: CASSLKRRCFYGYTF; cdr3_nt: TGTGCCAGCAGCTTGAAGCGCCGGTGCTTTTACGGCTACACCTTC; j_call: TRBJ1-2; v_call: TRBV7-3; d_call: NA; clone_size: many
cdr3_aa: CASSPSTSGRETQYF; cdr3_nt: TGTGCCAGCAGCCCCTCGACTAGCGGGAGGGAGACCCAGTACTTC; j_call: TRBJ2-5; v_call: TRBV27; d_call: TRBD2; clone_size: NA
cdr3_aa: CASSFLRQANPPLHF; cdr3_nt: TGTGCCAGCAGCTTCCTTAGACAGGCCAATCCACCCCTCCACTTT; j_call: TRBJ1-6; v_call: TRBV5-6; d_call: NA; clone_size: NA
cdr3_aa: CASGSLRDRGLNLAYTFKETQYF; cdr3_nt: TGTGCTAGTGGTTCCCTCCGGGACAGGGGGCTGAATTTAGCCTATACGTTTAAGGAGACCCAGTACTTC; j_call: TRBJ2-5; v_call: TRBV12-5; d_call: TRBD1; clone_size: many
cdr3_aa: CASSPGGGSEQYF; cdr3_nt: TGCGCCAGCAGCCCTGGGGGCGGGAGCGAGCAGTACTTC; j_call: TRBJ2-7; v_call: TRBV4-1; d_call: NA; clone_size: few
cdr3_aa: CASSFTGRNSPLHF; cdr3_nt: TGTGCCAGCAGTTTCACCGGACGGAATTCACCCCTCCACTTT; j_call: TRBJ1-6; v_call: TRBV6-5; d_call: NA; clone_size: few
cdr3_aa: CASDGGQSSIQYF; cdr3_nt: TGTGCCAGCGATGGGGGACAGTCATCAATTCAGTACTTC; j_call: TRBJ2-4; v_call: TRBV11-2; d_call: TRBD1; clone_size: many
cdr3_aa: CSVGVRVGTKNYEQYF; cdr3_nt: TGCAGCGTTGGAGTGCGGGTAGGAACAAAGAACTACGAGCAGTACTTC; j_call: TRBJ2-7; v_call: TRBV29-1; d_call: NA; clone_size: many
cdr3_aa: CASSPPPGRTATNEKLFF; cdr3_nt: TGTGCCAGCAGTCCACCACCCGGACGGACTGCAACTAATGAAAAACTGTTTTTT; j_call: TRBJ1-4; v_call: TRBV2; d_call: NA; clone_size: many
cdr3_aa: CASSGIGVDEQFF; cdr3_nt: TGTGCCAGCAGTGGAATCGGGGTGGATGAGCAGTTCTTC; j_call: TRBJ2-1; v_call: TRBV25-1; d_call: NA; clone_size: many